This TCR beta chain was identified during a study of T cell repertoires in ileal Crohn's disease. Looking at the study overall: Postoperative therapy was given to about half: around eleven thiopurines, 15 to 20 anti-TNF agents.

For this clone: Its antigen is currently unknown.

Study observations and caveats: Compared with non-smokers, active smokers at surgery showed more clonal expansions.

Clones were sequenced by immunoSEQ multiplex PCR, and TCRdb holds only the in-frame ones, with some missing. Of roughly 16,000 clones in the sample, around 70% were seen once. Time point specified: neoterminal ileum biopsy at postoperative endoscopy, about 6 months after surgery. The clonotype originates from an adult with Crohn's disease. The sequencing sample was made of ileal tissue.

The CDR3 here is CASSLGSGFEQYF. The CDR3 DNA reads as TGTGCCAGCAGCTTGGGCTCAGGGTTCGAGCAGTACTTC. The V and J genes are TRBV5-4 and TRBJ2-7; perhaps TRBD1 as D (5 bases). Trimming took 0 bases from V and 6 from J, leaving 10 bases between them. Germline lookup yields CDR1 SGHNT and CDR2 YYREEE (reference sequence). The CDR3 loop spans 13 amino acids.